This T cell receptor (beta chain) was found in a study of blood T cell repertoires in COVID-19. On the study more broadly: PBMCs, B-cell-depleted T cells, or T cells were the source of the cDNA or gDNA that made up the material.

Original processing methods: The authors estimated nucleated cell counts from reference gene primer amplification. Libraries were prepared by immunoSEQ multiplex PCR; TCRdb keeps only in-frame clonotypes and omits some of them. The V and J calls and clone size come from that table; D and trimming were worked out from the DNA. The data contain about 260,000 clones, 88% of them singletons. Followed longitudinally, the Seattle patients had been enrolled during active infection. The sequencing sample was made of peripheral blood. This TCR came from a woman in her twenties or thirties with COVID-19, enrolled during active disease.

CDR3 sequence reads: CASSSNAGLHTEAFF. CDR3 bases: TGTGCCAGCAGCTCGAATGCAGGGTTGCACACTGAAGCTTTCTTT. This chain uses TRBV5-6 with TRBJ1-1; D perhaps matches TRBD1 (5 bases). The CDR3 contains 15 residues. In germline, CDR1 is SGHDT, CDR2 YYEEEE. V was clipped by 3 bases and J by 3 bases, with 15 bases between them.